The 7 T cell receptor beta chains listed next were all sequenced from one sample in a study of blood T cell repertoires in COVID-19. This table comes from immunoSEQ multiplex PCR, and its TCRdb copy is limited to in-frame clones, with some not included. The sample shows about 100,000 clones, roughly 86% of them seen only once. Sequenced: peripheral blood. The source is a woman in her fifties or sixties with acute or convalescent COVID-19.

The chain uses TRBV7-9 and TRBJ1-3, with D possibly matching TRBD1 (5 bases). V was clipped by 3 bases and J by 4 bases, with 13 bases between them. CDR3 length: 15 amino acids. Germline V CDR1 and CDR2: SEHNR, FQNEAQ (reference sequence). The chain's CDR3 is CASSFGRGLGNTIYF. In nucleotides, the CDR3 is TGTGCCAGCAGCTTCGGGAGGGGTCTCGGAAACACCATATATTTT.

This chain links TRBV28 with TRBJ2-7; 8 nucleotides match TRBD2. This CDR3 is 14 amino acids long. Germline V gene lookup returns CDR1 MDHEN and CDR2 SYDVKM. V lost 6 bases and J lost 7; bases outside the gene matches: 11. In nucleotides, the CDR3 is TGTGCCAGCAGCCACCCGGGGGGGACGCGGGAGCAGTACTTC. Residues: CASSHPGGTREQYF.

This clone has just a few counts. V and J are TRBV24-1 and TRBJ1-2; 9 bases are shared with TRBD1. CDR3 length: 13 amino acids. The trim removed 4 bases at V and 8 bases at J, leaving 4 bases unmatched. In germline, CDR1 is KGHDR, CDR2 SFDVKD. CDR3 DNA sequence: TGTGCCACCAGTGAAACAGGGGGCGCAGGCTACACCTTC. It codes for CATSETGGAGYTF.

The chain couples TRBV2 to TRBJ2-1, with 15 bases lining up with TRBD2. The CDR3 consists of 16 residues. CDR1 and CDR2 from the germline V gene are SNHLY and FYNNEI. J lost 7 bases, V lost 6 bases, and 7 bases had no gene match. DNA for the CDR3: TGTGCCAGCAGGAGGGGAGGGACTAGCGGGAGGAATGAGCAGTTCTTC. It yields the protein CASRRGGTSGRNEQFF.

V is TRBV5-4 and J is TRBJ2-7; 12 bases map to TRBD2. CDR1 is SGHNT, CDR2 YYREEE, per germline (reference sequence). CDR3 size: 15 residues. Trimming cost V 2 bases and J 7 bases; bases outside gene matches: 7. CDR3 residues: CASSFEGLAGLEQYF. CDR3 coding DNA: TGTGCCAGCAGCTTTGAGGGACTAGCGGGTTTAGAGCAGTACTTC.

This chain connects TRBV5-5 to TRBJ1-1, with a weak D call TRBD1 (6 bases). Trimming cost V 2 bases and J 3 bases, with 11 bases left between them. The germline V gene has CDR1 SGHKS and CDR2 YYEKEE (reference sequence). This CDR3 is 14 amino acids long. CDR3 sequence: CASSFTGRDTEAFF. The CDR3 DNA follows: TGTGCCAGCAGCTTTACAGGGCGTGACACTGAAGCTTTCTTT. Combining the CDR3 with reference TRBV5-5 and TRBJ1-1 gives the whole variable domain DAGVTQSPTHLIKTRGQQVTLRCSPISGHKSVSWYQQVLGQGPQFIFQYYEKEERGRGNFPDRFSARQFPNYSSELNVNALLLGDSALYLCASSFTGRDTEAFFGQGTRLTVV.

The rearrangement joins TRBV28 to TRBJ1-1; weak D call: TRBD1 (5 bases). CDR1 and CDR2 (germline): MDHEN, SYDVKM. The germline V and J ends were trimmed by 7 bases and 6 bases, with 18 bases remaining between them. This CDR3 is 14 amino acids long. CDR3: CASTWEGMGAEAFF. CDR3 in DNA: TGTGCCAGCACCTGGGAGGGGATGGGCGCTGAAGCTTTCTTT.